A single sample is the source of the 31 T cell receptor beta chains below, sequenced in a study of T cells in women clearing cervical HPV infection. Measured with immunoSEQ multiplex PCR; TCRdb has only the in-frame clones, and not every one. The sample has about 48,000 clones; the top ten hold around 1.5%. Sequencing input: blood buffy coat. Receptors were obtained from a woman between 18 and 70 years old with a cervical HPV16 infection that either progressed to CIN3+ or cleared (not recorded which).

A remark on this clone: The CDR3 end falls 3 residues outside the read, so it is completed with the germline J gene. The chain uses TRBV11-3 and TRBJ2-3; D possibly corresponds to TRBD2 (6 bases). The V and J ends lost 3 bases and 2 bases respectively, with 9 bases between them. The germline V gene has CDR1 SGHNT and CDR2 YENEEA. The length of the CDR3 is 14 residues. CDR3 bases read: TGTGCCAGCAGCTTTAGCGGCCCCACAGATACG. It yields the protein CASSFSGPTDT. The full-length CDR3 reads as CASSFSGPTDTQYF. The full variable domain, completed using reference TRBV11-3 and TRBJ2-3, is EAGVVQSPRYKIIEKKQPVAFWCNPISGHNTLYWYLQNLGQGPELLIRYENEEAVDDSQLPKDRFSAERLKGVDSTLKIQPAELGDSAVYLCASSFSGPTDTQYFGPGTRLTVL.

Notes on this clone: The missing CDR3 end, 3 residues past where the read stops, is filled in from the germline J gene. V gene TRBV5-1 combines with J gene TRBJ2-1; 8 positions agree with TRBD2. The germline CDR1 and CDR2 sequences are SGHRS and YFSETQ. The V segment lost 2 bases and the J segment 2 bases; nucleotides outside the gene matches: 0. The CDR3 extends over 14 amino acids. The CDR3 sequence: CASSLAGAYNEQFF. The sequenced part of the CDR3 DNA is TGCGCCAGCAGCTTAGCGGGGGCCTACAATGAG.

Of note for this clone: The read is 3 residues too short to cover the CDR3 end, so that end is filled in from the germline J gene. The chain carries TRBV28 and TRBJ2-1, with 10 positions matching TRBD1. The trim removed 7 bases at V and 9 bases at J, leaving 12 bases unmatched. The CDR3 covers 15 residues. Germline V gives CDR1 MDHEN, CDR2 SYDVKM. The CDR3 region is CASNGRGQGSREQFF. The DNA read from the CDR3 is TGTGCCAGCAACGGGCGGGGACAGGGGTCGCGTGAG.

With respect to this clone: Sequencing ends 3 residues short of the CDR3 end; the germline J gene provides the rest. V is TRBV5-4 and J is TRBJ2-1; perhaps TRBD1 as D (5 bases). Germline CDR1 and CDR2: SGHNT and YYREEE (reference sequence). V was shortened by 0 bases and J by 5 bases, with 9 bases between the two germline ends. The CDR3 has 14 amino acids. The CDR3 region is CASSLEFRDNEQFF. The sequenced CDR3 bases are TGTGCCAGCAGCTTGGAATTCAGGGACAATGAG.

CDR3 sequence reads: CASSLDSAYEQYF. CDR3 DNA (partial): TGTGCCAGCAGCTTGGACAGCGCCTACGAG. The rearrangement uses TRBV7-2 and TRBJ2-7, with D possibly TRBD1 on 6 matching bases. Read coverage stops 3 residues before the CDR3 terminus; the germline J gene supplies the remainder. The CDR3 sequence is 13 residues long. V lost 3 bases, J lost 2 bases, and 8 bases lay in between. CDR1 and CDR2 (germline): SGHTA, FQGNSA.

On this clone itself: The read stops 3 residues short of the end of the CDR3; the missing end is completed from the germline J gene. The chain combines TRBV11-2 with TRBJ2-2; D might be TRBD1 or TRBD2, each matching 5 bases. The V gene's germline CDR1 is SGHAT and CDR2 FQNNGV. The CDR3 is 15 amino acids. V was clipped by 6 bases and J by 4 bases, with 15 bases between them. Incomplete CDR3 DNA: TGTGCCAGCAGTCAGGGAGAGAGACCCACCGGGGAG. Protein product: CASSQGERPTGE. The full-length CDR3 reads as CASSQGERPTGELFF.

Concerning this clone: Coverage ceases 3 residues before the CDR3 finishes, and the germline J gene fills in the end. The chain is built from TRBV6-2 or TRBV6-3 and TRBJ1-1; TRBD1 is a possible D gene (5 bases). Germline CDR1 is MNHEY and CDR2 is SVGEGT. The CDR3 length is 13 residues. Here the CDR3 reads CASRFPGNREAFF. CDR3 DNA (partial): TGTGCCAGCAGGTTTCCAGGGAATAGAGAA.

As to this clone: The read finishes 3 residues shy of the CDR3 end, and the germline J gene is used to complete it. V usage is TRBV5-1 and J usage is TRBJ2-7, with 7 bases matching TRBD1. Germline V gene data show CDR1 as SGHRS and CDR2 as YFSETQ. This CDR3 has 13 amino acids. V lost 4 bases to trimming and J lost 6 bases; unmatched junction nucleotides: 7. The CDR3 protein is CASSATGASEQYF. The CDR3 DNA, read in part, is TGCGCCAGCAGCGCTACAGGGGCGAGCGAG. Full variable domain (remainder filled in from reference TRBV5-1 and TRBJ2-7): KAGVTQTPRYLIKTRGQQVTLSCSPISGHRSVSWYQQTPGQGLQFLFEYFSETQRNKGNFPGRFSGRQFSNSRSEMNVSTLELGDSALYLCASSATGASEQYFGPGTRLTVT.

CDR3 protein: CASSEAAGTNEKLFF. The sequenced part of the CDR3 DNA is TGTGCCAGCAGTGAAGCAGCGGGAACTAATGAAAAA. V usage is TRBV6-1 and J usage is TRBJ1-4; D gene unclear. The read finishes 3 residues shy of the CDR3 end, and the germline J gene is used to complete it. CDR1 is MNHNS, CDR2 SASEGT, per germline. The V gene lost 0 bases and the J gene lost 1 base, with 6 bases spanning the gap. The CDR3 totals 15 residues.

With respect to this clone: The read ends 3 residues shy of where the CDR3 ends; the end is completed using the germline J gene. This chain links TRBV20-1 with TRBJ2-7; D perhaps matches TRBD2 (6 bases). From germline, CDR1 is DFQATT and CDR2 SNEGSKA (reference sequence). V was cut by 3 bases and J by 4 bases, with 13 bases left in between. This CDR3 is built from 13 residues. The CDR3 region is CSASLAGTYEQYF. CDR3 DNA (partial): TGCAGTGCTAGTCTCGCGGGGACTTACGAG.

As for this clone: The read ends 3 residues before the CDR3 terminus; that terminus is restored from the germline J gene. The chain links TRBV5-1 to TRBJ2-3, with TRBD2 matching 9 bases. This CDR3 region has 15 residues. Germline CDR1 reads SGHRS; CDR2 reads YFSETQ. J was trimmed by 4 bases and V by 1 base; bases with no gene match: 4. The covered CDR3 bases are TGCGCCAGCAGCTTGAGCGGGGGGCCCGCAGATACG. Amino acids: CASSLSGGPADT. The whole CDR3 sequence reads CASSLSGGPADTQYF.

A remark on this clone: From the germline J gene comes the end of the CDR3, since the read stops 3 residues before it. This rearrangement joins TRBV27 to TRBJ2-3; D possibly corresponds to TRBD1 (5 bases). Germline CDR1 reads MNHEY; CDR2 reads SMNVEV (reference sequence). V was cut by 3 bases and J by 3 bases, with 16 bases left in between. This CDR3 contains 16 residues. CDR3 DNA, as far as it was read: TGTGCCAGCAGTTTCATCCTAGGGGCTGGTACAGATACG. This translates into CASSFILGAGTDT. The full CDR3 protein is CASSFILGAGTDTQYF.

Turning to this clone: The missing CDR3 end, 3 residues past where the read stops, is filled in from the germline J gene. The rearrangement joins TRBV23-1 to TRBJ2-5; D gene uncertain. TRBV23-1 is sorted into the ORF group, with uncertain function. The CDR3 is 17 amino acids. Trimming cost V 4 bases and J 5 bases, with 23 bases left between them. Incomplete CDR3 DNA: TGCGCCAGCAGTCTCCGGGTGTCTTACCGAACGAGGGAGACC. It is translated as CASSLRVSYRTRET. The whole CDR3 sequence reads CASSLRVSYRTRETQYF.

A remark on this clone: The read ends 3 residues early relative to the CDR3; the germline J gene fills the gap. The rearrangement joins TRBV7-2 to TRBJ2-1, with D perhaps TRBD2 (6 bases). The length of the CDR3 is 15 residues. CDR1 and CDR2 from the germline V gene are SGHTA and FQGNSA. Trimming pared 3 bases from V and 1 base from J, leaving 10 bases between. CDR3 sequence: CASSFEGRSYNEQFF. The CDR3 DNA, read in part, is TGTGCCAGCAGCTTTGAGGGGAGGTCCTACAATGAG.

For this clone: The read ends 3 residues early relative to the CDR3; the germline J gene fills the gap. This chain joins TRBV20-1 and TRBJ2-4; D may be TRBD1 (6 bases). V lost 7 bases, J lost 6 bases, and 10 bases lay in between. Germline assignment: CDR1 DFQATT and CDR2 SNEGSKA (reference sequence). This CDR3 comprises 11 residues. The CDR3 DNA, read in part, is TGCAGTGGGGGGCGTGGAAACATT. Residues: CSGGRGNI. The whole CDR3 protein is CSGGRGNIQYF.

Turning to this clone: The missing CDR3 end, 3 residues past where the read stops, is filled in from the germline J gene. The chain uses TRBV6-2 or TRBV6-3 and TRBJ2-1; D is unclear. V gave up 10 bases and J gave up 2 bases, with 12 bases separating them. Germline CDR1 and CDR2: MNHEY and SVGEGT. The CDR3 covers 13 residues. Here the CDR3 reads CAISQTPYNEQFF. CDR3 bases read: TGTGCCATCTCACAGACCCCCTACAATGAG.

Partial CDR3 DNA: TGTGCCAGCAGTGACGGTCCCGGACTAGCGGGCTACAATGAG. Amino acids: CASSDGPGLAGYNE. The full-length CDR3 reads as CASSDGPGLAGYNEQFF. The chain is built from TRBV6-4 and TRBJ2-1; 11 bases agree with TRBD2. With the read ending 3 residues before the CDR3 end, the germline J gene is used to fill in that end. The CDR3 covers 17 residues. The V and J ends lost 2 bases and 3 bases, in that order; junction bases with no gene match: 6. The germline CDR1 and CDR2 sequences are MRHNA and SNTAGT.

The part of the CDR3 DNA that was read is TGTGCCAGCAGCGGGCCCTGGACAGGGGGAAGCGGC. It codes for CASSGPWTGGSG. The full CDR3 sequence reads CASSGPWTGGSGYTF. The chain employs TRBV5-6 and TRBJ1-2; 10 bases fit TRBD1. The read halts 3 residues ahead of the CDR3 end, with the missing end drawn from the germline J gene. CDR3 length: 15 residues. Germline V CDR1 and CDR2: SGHDT, YYEEEE.

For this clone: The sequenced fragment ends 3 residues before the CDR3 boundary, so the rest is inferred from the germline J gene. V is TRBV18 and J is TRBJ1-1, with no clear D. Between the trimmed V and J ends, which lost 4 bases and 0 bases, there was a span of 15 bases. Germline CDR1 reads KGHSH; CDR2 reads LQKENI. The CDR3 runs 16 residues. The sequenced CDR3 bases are TGTGCCAGCTCACAAAGAACGGGGAACCTGAACACTGAA. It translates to CASSQRTGNLNTE. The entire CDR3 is CASSQRTGNLNTEAFF. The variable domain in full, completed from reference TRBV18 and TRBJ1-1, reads NAGVMQNPRHLVRRRGQEARLRCSPMKGHSHVYWYRQLPEEGLKFMVYLQKENIIDESGMPKERFSAEFPKEGPSILRIQQVVRGDSAAYFCASSQRTGNLNTEAFFGQGTRLTVV.

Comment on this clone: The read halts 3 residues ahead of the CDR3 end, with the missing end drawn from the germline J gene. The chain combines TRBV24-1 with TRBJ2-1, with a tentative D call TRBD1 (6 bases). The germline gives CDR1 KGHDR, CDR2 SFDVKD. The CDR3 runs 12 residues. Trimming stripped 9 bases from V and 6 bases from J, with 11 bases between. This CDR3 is CATQDRPNEQFF. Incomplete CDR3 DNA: TGTGCCACCCAAGACAGGCCCAATGAG.

This CDR3 is CSARQGFSGELFF. CDR3 DNA (partial): TGCAGTGCTAGACAGGGGTTCAGTGGGGAG. The chain has TRBV20-1 and TRBJ2-2, with D possibly TRBD1 on 6 matching bases. The read stops 3 residues short of the end of the CDR3; the missing end is completed from the germline J gene. The CDR3 loop spans 13 amino acids. CDR1 DFQATT and CDR2 SNEGSKA come from the germline V gene (reference sequence). Trimming stripped 2 bases from V and 8 bases from J, with 12 bases between.

Partial CDR3 DNA: TGCGCCAGCAGCGCCCGTCCTGCGGCGGGAGAAGGCAATGAG. It specifies CASSARPAAGEGNE. In full, the CDR3 reads CASSARPAAGEGNEQFF. The V and J genes are TRBV5-1 and TRBJ2-1; 7 nucleotides agree with TRBD2. The sequence runs out 3 residues before the end of the CDR3; the remainder is reconstructed from the germline J gene. V was clipped by 4 bases and J by 6 bases; unmatched bases: 16. Looked up from germline, CDR1 is SGHRS and CDR2 is YFSETQ. The CDR3 contains 17 residues.

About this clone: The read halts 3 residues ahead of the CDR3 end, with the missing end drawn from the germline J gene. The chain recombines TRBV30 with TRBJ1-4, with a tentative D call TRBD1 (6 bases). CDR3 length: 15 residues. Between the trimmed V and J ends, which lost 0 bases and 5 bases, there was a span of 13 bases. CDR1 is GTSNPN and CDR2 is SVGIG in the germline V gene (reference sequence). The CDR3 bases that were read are TGTGCCTGGAGTGTAAGGGGGGGGGCAAATGAAAAA. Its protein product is CAWSVRGGANEK. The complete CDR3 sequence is CAWSVRGGANEKLFF. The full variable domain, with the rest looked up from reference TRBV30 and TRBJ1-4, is SQTIHQWPATLVQPVGSPLSLECTVEGTSNPNLYWYRQAAGRGLQLLFYSVGIGQISSEVPQNLSASRPQDRQFILSSKKLLLSDSGFYLCAWSVRGGANEKLFFGSGTQLSVL.

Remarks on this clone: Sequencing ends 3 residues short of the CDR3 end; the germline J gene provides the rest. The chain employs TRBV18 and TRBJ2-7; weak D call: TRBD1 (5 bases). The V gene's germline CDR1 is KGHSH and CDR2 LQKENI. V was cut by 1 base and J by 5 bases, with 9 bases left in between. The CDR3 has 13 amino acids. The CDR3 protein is CASSPLRVHEQYF. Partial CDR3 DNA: TGTGCCAGCTCACCACTCAGGGTCCACGAG.

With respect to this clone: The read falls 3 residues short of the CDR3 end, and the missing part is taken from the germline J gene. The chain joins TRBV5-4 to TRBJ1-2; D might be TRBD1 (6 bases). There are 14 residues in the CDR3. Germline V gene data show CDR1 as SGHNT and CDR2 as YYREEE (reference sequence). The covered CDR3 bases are TGTGCCAGCAGCTCAGGGGCGCGAGAGTGGGGC. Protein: CASSSGAREWG. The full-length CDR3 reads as CASSSGAREWGYTF.

Partial CDR3 DNA: TGTGCCAGTAGTTGGCGCGGCGGGGGAGGGAACAATGAG. Translated: CASSWRGGGGNNE. The full CDR3 is CASSWRGGGGNNEQFF. The rearrangement uses TRBV19 and TRBJ2-1, with 7 bases fitting TRBD2. The read ends 3 residues early relative to the CDR3; the germline J gene fills the gap. The CDR3 consists of 16 residues. V gave up 5 bases and J gave up 5 bases; unmatched junction bases: 12. Germline V gene data show CDR1 as LNHDA and CDR2 as SQIVND (reference sequence).

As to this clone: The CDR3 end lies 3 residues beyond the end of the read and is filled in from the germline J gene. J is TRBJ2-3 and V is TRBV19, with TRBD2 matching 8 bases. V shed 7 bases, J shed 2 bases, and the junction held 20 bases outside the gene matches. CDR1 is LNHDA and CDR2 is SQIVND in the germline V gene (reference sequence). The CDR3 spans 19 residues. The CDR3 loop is CASIPLGSGSSYLTDTQYF. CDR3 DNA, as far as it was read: TGTGCCAGTATCCCCTTAGGCAGCGGGAGCTCATACCTCACAGATACG.

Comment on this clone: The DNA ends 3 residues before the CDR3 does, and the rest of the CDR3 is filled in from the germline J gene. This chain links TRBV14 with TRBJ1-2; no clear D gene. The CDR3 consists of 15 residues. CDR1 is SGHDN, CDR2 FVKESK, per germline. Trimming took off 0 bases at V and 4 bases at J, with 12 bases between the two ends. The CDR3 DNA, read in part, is TGTGCCAGCAGCCAAGATCTAGACTCATTCTATGGC. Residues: CASSQDLDSFYG. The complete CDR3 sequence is CASSQDLDSFYGYTF.

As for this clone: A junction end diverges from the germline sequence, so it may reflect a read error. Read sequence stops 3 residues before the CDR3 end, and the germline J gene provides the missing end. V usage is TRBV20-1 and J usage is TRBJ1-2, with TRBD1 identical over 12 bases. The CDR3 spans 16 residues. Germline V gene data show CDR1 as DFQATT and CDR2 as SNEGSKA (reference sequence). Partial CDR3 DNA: TGCAGTGCCAGAGATCGAGGGGGACAGGGGGCCTATGGC. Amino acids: CSARDRGGQGAYG. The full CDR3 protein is CSARDRGGQGAYGYTF.

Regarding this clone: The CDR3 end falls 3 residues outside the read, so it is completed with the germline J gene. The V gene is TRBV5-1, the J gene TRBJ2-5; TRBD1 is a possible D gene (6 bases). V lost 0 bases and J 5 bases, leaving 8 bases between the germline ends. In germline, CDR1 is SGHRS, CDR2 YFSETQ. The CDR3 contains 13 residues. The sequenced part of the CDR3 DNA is TGCGCCAGCAGCTTGGACCAGGGGGAGACC. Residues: CASSLDQGET. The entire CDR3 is CASSLDQGETQYF.

Here the CDR3 reads CSASWGDYTF. The sequenced part of the CDR3 DNA is TGCAGTGCTAGTTGGGGGGAC. The chain has TRBV20-1 and TRBJ1-2, with D possibly TRBD1 on 5 matching bases. The DNA ends 3 residues before the CDR3 does, and the rest of the CDR3 is filled in from the germline J gene. The CDR3 length is 10 residues. Germline V CDR1 and CDR2: DFQATT, SNEGSKA (reference sequence).